Listed here are 5 T cell receptor beta chains from one sample, sequenced in a study of T cell responses to AZD1222 COVID-19 vaccine. Method: immunoSEQ multiplex PCR; TCRdb's copy keeps in-frame clones and lacks some. The sample lists roughly 150,000 clones; about nine tenths were seen once. Material: peripheral blood, obtained on day 0 of AZD1222 vaccination. The source of these receptors is an adult in good health.

The V and J genes are TRBV5-4 and TRBJ1-4, with a weak D call TRBD1 (6 bases). The length of the CDR3 is 16 residues. Trimming pared 3 bases from V and 0 bases from J, leaving 12 bases between. Germline loops: CDR1 SGHNT, CDR2 YYREEE (reference sequence). CDR3 residues: CASSSDSGATNEKLFF. The CDR3 DNA is TGTGCCAGCAGCTCCGACTCAGGGGCAACTAATGAAAAACTGTTTTTT. Filled out from reference TRBV5-4 and TRBJ1-4, the complete variable domain reads ETGVTQSPTHLIKTRGQQVTLRCSSQSGHNTVSWYQQALGQGPQFIFQYYREEENGRGNFPPRFSGLQFPNYSSELNVNALELDDSALYLCASSSDSGATNEKLFFGSGTQLSVL.

As concerns this clone: This specimen includes other DNA sequences encoding the same CDR3. The CDR3 DNA reads TGCGCCAGCAGCCAAGATAGAGCTAACTATGGCTACACCTTC. Its translation is CASSQDRANYGYTF. The rearrangement uses TRBV4-3 and TRBJ1-2; no reliable D call. V gave up 0 bases and J gave up 0 bases, with 5 bases separating them. The CDR3 length is 14 residues. CDR1 and CDR2 (germline): LGHNA, YSLEER.

The chain employs TRBV5-1 and TRBJ2-7, with D perhaps matching TRBD1 (6 bases). Trimming took 2 bases from V and 4 from J, leaving 13 bases between them. CDR3 size: 14 residues. Germline values: CDR1 SGHRS, CDR2 YFSETQ. The CDR3 bases are TGCGCCAGCAGCTTAGAGACAGGCCGGTACGAGCAGTACTTC. Translating it yields CASSLETGRYEQYF. Looking up the rest from reference TRBV5-1 and TRBJ2-7 gives the full variable domain: KAGVTQTPRYLIKTRGQQVTLSCSPISGHRSVSWYQQTPGQGLQFLFEYFSETQRNKGNFPGRFSGRQFSNSRSEMNVSTLELGDSALYLCASSLETGRYEQYFGPGTRLTVT.

CDR3 loop: CASSSRTGAAQLLYGYTF. The CDR3, as DNA: TGTGCCAGCAGCTCCCGAACCGGGGCCGCACAGCTCCTCTATGGCTACACCTTC. The genes are TRBV5-4 and TRBJ1-2; D might be TRBD1 (5 bases). Germline V gives CDR1 SGHNT, CDR2 YYREEE (reference sequence). V was shortened by 3 bases and J by 4 bases, with 25 bases between the two germline ends. The CDR3 covers 18 residues.

The chain recombines TRBV6-4 with TRBJ1-5, with D hard to call. V was cut by 2 bases and J by 4 bases, with 6 bases left in between. CDR1 is MRHNA, CDR2 SNTAGT, per germline. The CDR3 sequence is 13 residues long. In nucleotides, the CDR3 is TGTGCCAGCAGTGACATGTATAATCAGCCCCAGCATTTT. It is translated as CASSDMYNQPQHF.